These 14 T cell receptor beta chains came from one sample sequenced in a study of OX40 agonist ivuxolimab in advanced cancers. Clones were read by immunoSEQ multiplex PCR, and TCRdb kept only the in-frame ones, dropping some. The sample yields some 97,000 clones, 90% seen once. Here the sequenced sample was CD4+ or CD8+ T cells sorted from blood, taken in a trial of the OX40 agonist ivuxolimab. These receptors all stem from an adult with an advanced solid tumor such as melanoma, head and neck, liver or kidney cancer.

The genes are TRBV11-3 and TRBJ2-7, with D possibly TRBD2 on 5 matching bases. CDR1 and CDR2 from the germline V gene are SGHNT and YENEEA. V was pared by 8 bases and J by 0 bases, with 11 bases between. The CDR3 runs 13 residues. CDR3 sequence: CASPGVGSYEQYF. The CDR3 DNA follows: TGTGCCAGCCCCGGGGTCGGCTCCTACGAGCAGTACTTC.

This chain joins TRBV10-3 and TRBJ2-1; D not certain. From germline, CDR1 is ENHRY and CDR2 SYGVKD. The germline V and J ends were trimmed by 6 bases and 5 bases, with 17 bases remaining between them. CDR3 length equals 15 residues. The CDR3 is CAIRKNGILDNEQFF. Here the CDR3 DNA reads TGTGCCATCAGAAAGAATGGGATCCTAGACAATGAGCAGTTCTTC.

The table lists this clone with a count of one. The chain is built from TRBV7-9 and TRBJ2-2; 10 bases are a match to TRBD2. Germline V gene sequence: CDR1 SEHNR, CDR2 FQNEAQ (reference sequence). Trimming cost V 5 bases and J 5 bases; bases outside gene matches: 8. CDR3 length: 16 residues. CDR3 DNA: TGTGCCAGCAGCCCTCTAGCGGGAGTAGGTACCGGGGAGCTGTTTTTT. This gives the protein CASSPLAGVGTGELFF.

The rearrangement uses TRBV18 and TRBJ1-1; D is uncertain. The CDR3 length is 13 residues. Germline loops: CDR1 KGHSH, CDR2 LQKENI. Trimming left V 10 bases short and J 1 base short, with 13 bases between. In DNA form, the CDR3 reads TGTGCCACAAAGCGGCAGGAGAACACTGAAGCTTTCTTT. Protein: CATKRQENTEAFF.

The CDR3 reads CASTIAGLYEQYF. The DNA for the CDR3 is TGTGCCAGCACAATAGCGGGACTTTACGAGCAGTACTTC. The chain employs TRBV7-2 and TRBJ2-7, with TRBD2 matching 8 bases. Germline CDR1 reads SGHTA; CDR2 reads FQGNSA. The CDR3 runs 13 residues. V trimming: 7 bases; J trimming: 4 bases; junction bases outside the gene matches: 6.

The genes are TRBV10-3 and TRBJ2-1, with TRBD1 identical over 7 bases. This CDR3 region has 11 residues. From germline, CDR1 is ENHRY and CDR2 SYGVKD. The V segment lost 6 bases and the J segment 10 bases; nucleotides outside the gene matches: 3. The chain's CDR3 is CAIRDRTEQFF. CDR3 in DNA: TGTGCCATCAGGGACAGGACCGAGCAGTTCTTC.

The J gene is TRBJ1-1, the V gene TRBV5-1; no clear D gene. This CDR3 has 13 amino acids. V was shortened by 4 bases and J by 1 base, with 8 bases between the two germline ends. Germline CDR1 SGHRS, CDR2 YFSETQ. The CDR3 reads CASSPAGNTEAFF. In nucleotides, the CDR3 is TGCGCCAGCAGCCCCGCGGGGAACACTGAAGCTTTCTTT.

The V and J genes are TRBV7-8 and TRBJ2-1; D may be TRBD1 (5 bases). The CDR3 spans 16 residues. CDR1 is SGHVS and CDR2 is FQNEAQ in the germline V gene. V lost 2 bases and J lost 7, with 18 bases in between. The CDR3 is CASSLPGRALGNEQFF. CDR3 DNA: TGTGCCAGCAGCTTACCCGGCAGGGCCTTGGGGAATGAGCAGTTCTTC.

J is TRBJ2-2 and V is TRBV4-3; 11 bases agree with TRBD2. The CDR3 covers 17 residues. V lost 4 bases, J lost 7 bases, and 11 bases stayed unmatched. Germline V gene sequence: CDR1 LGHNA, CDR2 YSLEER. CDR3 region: CASSPGFLAGGSGELFF. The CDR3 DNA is TGCGCCAGCAGCCCCGGGTTTTTAGCGGGAGGGAGCGGGGAGCTGTTTTTT.

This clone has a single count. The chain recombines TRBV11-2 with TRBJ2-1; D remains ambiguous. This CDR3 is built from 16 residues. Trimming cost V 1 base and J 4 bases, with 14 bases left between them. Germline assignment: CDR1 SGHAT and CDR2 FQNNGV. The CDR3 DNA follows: TGTGCCAGCAGCTTAGCCAGGACGTGGGCTTACAATGAGCAGTTCTTC. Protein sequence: CASSLARTWAYNEQFF.

In DNA, the CDR3 is TGTGCCAGCTCAGCTACAGCGGGGGCTGGGGCCAACGTCCTGACTTTC. Protein product: CASSATAGAGANVLTF. The chain has TRBV18 and TRBJ2-6, with 8 nucleotides matching TRBD2. V was pared by 5 bases and J by 2 bases, with 5 bases of the junction left unmatched. The CDR3 has 16 residues. Germline CDR1 is KGHSH and CDR2 is LQKENI.

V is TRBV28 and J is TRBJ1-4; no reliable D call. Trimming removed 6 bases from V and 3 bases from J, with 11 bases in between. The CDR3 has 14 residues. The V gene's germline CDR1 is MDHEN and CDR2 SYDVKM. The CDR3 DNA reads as TGTGCCAGCAGCTATCCGGCGGCTAATGAAAAACTGTTTTTT. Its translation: CASSYPAANEKLFF.

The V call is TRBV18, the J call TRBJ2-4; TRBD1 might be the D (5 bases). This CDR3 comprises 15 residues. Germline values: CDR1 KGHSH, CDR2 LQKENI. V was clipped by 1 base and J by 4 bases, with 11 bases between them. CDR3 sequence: CASSPQPGPKNIQYF. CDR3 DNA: TGTGCCAGCTCACCACAACCAGGGCCTAAAAACATTCAGTACTTC.

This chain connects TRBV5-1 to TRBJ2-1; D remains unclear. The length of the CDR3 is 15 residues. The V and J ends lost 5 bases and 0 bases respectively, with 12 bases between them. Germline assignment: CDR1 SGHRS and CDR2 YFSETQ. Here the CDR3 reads CASSGGRSSYNEQFF. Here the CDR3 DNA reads TGCGCCAGCAGTGGCGGCCGGAGCTCCTACAATGAGCAGTTCTTC. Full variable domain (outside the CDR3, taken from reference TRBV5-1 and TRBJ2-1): KAGVTQTPRYLIKTRGQQVTLSCSPISGHRSVSWYQQTPGQGLQFLFEYFSETQRNKGNFPGRFSGRQFSNSRSEMNVSTLELGDSALYLCASSGGRSSYNEQFFGPGTRLTVL.